This TCR beta chain emerged from a study of T cell responses to AZD1222 COVID-19 vaccine. Whole-study results and caveats: Donors were chiefly white British, with a greater number of females, and clonal diversity was perhaps underestimated. Close to half of spike-specific TCRs reportedly recognize unmutated variant regions. No repertoire was sampled before or during the peak T cell response, only after it. Spike as a whole was targeted by vaccine-associated CD4 TCRs, dominant at 160-218 and 743-854.

Germline assignment: CDR1 LGHNA and CDR2 YNFKEQ. V gave up 0 bases and J gave up 8 bases, with 13 bases separating them. The CDR3 covers 15 residues. Assay: immunoSEQ multiplex PCR; the TCRdb copy retains only in-frame clones and omits some. The sample includes about 110,000 clones, about 92% of them seen just once. Comment on this clone: Its cognate antigen is unknown.

V gene TRBV4-2 combines with J gene TRBJ1-4, with TRBD1 as a possible D gene (5 bases). Specimen: peripheral blood, collected on day 0 of MenACWY control vaccination. This receptor was identified in an adult in good health. The CDR3 is CASSQEDRDREKLFF. DNA for the CDR3: TGTGCCAGCAGCCAAGAGGACCGGGACCGGGAAAAACTGTTTTTT.